This T cell receptor beta chain was recorded in a study of cytomegalovirus exposure and HLA in healthy donors. Study-wide results and caveats: Reportedly, diagnosis of cytomegalovirus status by the classifier showed high specificity and sensitivity.

Assay used: immunoSEQ multiplex PCR; TCRdb lists only in-frame clones, some missing. The sample lists about 160,000 clones; roughly 80% were seen once. Germline-derived CDR1 and CDR2 are SGHDT and YYEEEE. The CDR3 has 14 amino acids. V was clipped by 2 bases and J by 5 bases, with 13 bases between them. As regards this clone: No antigen is known for it.

Sequenced input: PBMCs. The V call is TRBV5-6, the J call TRBJ1-2; maybe TRBD1 (6 bases). The source is a man aged 25-45 years in good health and CMV-seropositive. The CDR3: CASSFGGAPYGYTF. In DNA, the CDR3 is TGTGCCAGCAGCTTCGGGGGGGCCCCTTATGGCTACACCTTC.